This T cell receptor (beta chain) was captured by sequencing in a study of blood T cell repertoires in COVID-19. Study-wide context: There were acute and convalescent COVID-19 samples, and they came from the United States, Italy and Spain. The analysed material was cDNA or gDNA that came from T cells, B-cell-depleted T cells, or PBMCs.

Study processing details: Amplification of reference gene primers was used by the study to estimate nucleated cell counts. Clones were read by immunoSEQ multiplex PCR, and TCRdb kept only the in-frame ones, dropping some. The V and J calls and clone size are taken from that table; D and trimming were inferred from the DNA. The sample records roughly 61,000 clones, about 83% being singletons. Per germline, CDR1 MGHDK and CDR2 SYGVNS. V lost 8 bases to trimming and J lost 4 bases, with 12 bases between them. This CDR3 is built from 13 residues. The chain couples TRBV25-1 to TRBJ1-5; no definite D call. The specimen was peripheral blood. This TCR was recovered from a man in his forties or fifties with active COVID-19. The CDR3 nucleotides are TGTGCCAGCTCCCCTTTCGGGAATCAGCCCCAGCATTTT. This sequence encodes CASSPFGNQPQHF.